Below, 15 T cell receptor beta chains from the same sample are listed, as sequenced in a study of identical twins. Each CDR3 protein is one row after TCRdb ran MiXCR on the 5' RACE reads. The sample lists 200,000 to 300,000 distinct CDR3 sequences, 7% to 8.5% occurring once. The data also belong to a second study, concerning yellow fever vaccine responses in identical twins.

The sequenced sample consisted of CD8+ T cells sorted from blood. The origin of the receptors is a woman younger than 30 in good health.

This clonotype was counted only a few times. This chain uses TRBV2 with TRBJ2-5; D is unclear. Between the trimmed V and J ends, which lost 2 bases and 3 bases, there was a span of 7 bases. Germline lookup yields CDR1 SNHLY and CDR2 FYNNEI. The CDR3 spans 13 residues. This CDR3 reads CASSEYREETQYF. The CDR3 DNA reads as TGTGCCAGCAGTGAATATCGGGAAGAGACCCAGTACTTC.

Remarks on this clonotype: One end of the junction fails to match germline, which may point to a read error. The chain carries TRBV28 and TRBJ2-3; D unresolved. This CDR3 region has 12 residues. Germline assignment: CDR1 MDHEN and CDR2 SYDVKM. The CDR3 DNA is TGTACCAGCAGTTTTGGGACAGATACGCAGTATTTT. Translating gives CTSSFGTDTQYF. The entire variable domain, with the rest obtained from reference TRBV28 and TRBJ2-3, is as follows: DVKVTQSSRYLVKRTGEKVFLECVQDMDHENMFWYRQDPGLGLRLIYFSYDVKMKEKGDIPEGYSVSREKKERFSLILESASTNQTSMYLCTSSFGTDTQYFGPGTRLTVL.

This clonotype was seen only a few times. The chain carries TRBV3-1 and TRBJ2-5, with a tentative D call TRBD1 (5 bases). Germline V gene data show CDR1 as LGHDT and CDR2 as YNNKEL (reference sequence). The CDR3 is 15 residues long. The V end was cut by 4 bases, the J end by 2 bases, with 14 bases between. DNA of the CDR3: TGTGCCAGCAGCCCCAGACAGTATATACAAGAGACCCAGTACTTC. It is translated as CASSPRQYIQETQYF.

The V call is TRBV15, the J call TRBJ2-1; 10 nucleotides line up with TRBD1. The junction had 13 bases not matched to a gene; V was cut back by 0 bases and J by 8 bases. Germline V gene lookup returns CDR1 LNHNV and CDR2 YYDKDF (reference sequence). There are 18 residues in the CDR3. DNA for the CDR3: TGTGCCACCAGCAGAGAACCCAACCTTTCAGACAGGGGGCATGAGCAGTTCTTC. Translated, it gives CATSREPNLSDRGHEQFF.

The chain recombines TRBV28 with TRBJ2-2; 7 bases line up with TRBD2. The CDR3 is 11 amino acids. The V and J ends lost 9 bases and 8 bases, in that order; junction bases with no gene match: 3. Looked up from germline, CDR1 is MDHEN and CDR2 is SYDVKM. As DNA, the CDR3 is TGTGCCAGTCGGGAGGCAGGGGAGCTGTTTTTT. Amino acid sequence: CASREAGELFF.

The chain carries TRBV7-2 and TRBJ2-7; 7 nucleotides match TRBD1. In germline, CDR1 is SGHTA, CDR2 FQGNSA. CDR3 size: 16 residues. Trimming removed 3 bases from V and 5 bases from J; junction bases left unmatched: 13. The CDR3 DNA follows: TGTGCCAGCAGCTTGACCGTCGGCGAACAGGGGCACGAGCAGTACTTC. This gives the protein CASSLTVGEQGHEQYF.

This clonotype was seen a few times. The rearrangement links TRBV14 to TRBJ2-5; D possibly corresponds to TRBD1 (5 bases). The V end lost 4 bases, the J end lost 4 bases, and 13 bases lay between the germline ends. The CDR3 contains 14 residues. CDR1 is SGHDN and CDR2 is FVKESK in the germline V gene. In nucleotides, the CDR3 is TGTGCCAGCAGCCGGGGCCTAGTTTTAGAGACCCAGTACTTC. Protein: CASSRGLVLETQYF.

This clonotype was seen at least ten times. The chain uses TRBV27 and TRBJ2-3; maybe TRBD2 (6 bases). The CDR3 totals 12 residues. Trimming shortened V by 5 bases and J by 11 bases, and 14 bases separated the two germline ends. Per germline, CDR1 MNHEY and CDR2 SMNVEV (reference sequence). Here the CDR3 DNA reads TGTGCCAGCAGTCTTCCGGGGACTGAGCAGTATTTT. Translating it yields CASSLPGTEQYF.

This clonotype was picked up many times. The CDR3 DNA sequence: TGTGCCAGCAGCAAAGGGCTAGCGGACAATGAGCAGTTCTTC. This gives the protein CASSKGLADNEQFF. This rearrangement joins TRBV7-3 to TRBJ2-1; 7 nucleotides match TRBD2. Germline V gene lookup returns CDR1 SGHTA and CDR2 FQGTGA. J lost 5 bases, V lost 5 bases, and 6 bases had no gene match. This CDR3 has 14 amino acids.

This clonotype appeared many times. The chain combines TRBV14 with TRBJ2-1; possible D gene TRBD2, 6 bases. The germline V and J ends were trimmed by 4 bases and 2 bases, with 24 bases remaining between them. The germline CDR1 and CDR2 sequences are SGHDN and FVKESK. This CDR3 is built from 19 residues. The CDR3 DNA sequence: TGTGCCAGCAGCCCACGATACGGTCAGGCTAGCGCAACCTACAATGAGCAGTTCTTC. It specifies CASSPRYGQASATYNEQFF.

The chain is built from TRBV11-1 and TRBJ2-6, with D unresolved. Germline CDR1 SGHAT, CDR2 FQDESV (reference sequence). V was pared by 3 bases and J by 0 bases, with 21 bases between. The CDR3 contains 20 residues. This chain's CDR3 is CASSLVRVALHDSGANVLTF. DNA of the CDR3: TGTGCCAGCAGCTTGGTCCGGGTAGCCCTTCACGACTCTGGGGCCAACGTCCTGACTTTC.

This clonotype was found many times. J is TRBJ2-2 and V is TRBV28, with TRBD2 identical over 8 bases. The CDR3 spans 14 residues. J was trimmed by 3 bases and V by 5 bases; bases with no gene match: 2. Germline V lookup: CDR1 MDHEN, CDR2 SYDVKM. The CDR3 coding sequence is TGTGCCAGCAGTGGACTAGCAGACACCGGGGAGCTGTTTTTT. Translation gives CASSGLADTGELFF. The variable domain in full, completed from reference TRBV28 and TRBJ2-2, reads DVKVTQSSRYLVKRTGEKVFLECVQDMDHENMFWYRQDPGLGLRLIYFSYDVKMKEKGDIPEGYSVSREKKERFSLILESASTNQTSMYLCASSGLADTGELFFGEGSRLTVL.

This clonotype has just a few counts. The CDR3 DNA is TGTGCCACCAGCAGAGGTAGGAGAATAGGGACGCGGTACGTC. This gives the protein CATSRGRRIGTRYV. The chain recombines TRBV15 with TRBJ2-7; D possibly uses TRBD1 or TRBD2 (5 bases each). The V end lost 1 base, the J end lost 12 bases, and 19 bases lay between the germline ends. Germline V gives CDR1 LNHNV, CDR2 YYDKDF (reference sequence). The CDR3 is made up of 14 amino acids.

This clonotype occurred a few times. The rearrangement joins TRBV15 to TRBJ2-2, with 7 bases lining up with TRBD1. The length of the CDR3 is 15 residues. Per the germline V gene, CDR1 is LNHNV and CDR2 is YYDKDF (reference sequence). Trimming took 7 bases from V and 2 from J; bases not matched to a gene: 7. The CDR3 protein is CATKRQGGNTGELFF. CDR3 in DNA: TGTGCCACCAAAAGACAGGGCGGAAACACCGGGGAGCTGTTTTTT.

This clonotype was picked up a small number of times. The chain combines TRBV12-3 or TRBV12-4 with TRBJ2-2, with D possibly TRBD1 on 5 matching bases. Trimming took off 8 bases at V and 0 bases at J, with 13 bases between the two ends. CDR3 length: 15 amino acids. This CDR3 is CASLSRETNTGELFF. CDR3 DNA: TGTGCCAGCCTCTCCAGGGAAACGAACACCGGGGAGCTGTTTTTT.